The clone carrying this T cell receptor (beta chain) was detected once. The CDR3 sequence is 16 residues long. V lost 4 bases and J lost 5; bases outside the gene matches: 12. Germline CDR1 is SGHRS and CDR2 is YFSETQ. Original data processing: How many nucleated cells were present was estimated from reference gene primer amplification. Sequenced by immunoSEQ multiplex PCR; TCRdb stores in-frame clones only, minus some. For V, J and clone size, that table is used; D and trimming come from the DNA. The sample consists of more than 95,000 clones, about nine tenths of them appearing once. The data are from a study of blood T cell repertoires in COVID-19. Study context: The origin of the acute and convalescent COVID-19 samples was the United States, Italy and Spain.

The chain joins TRBV5-1 to TRBJ2-5; 9 nucleotides align to TRBD1. The sample comprised peripheral blood. This clonotype was sampled from a man between 65 and 85 years old who had recovered from COVID-19. Written as DNA, the CDR3 is TGCGCCAGCAGCACCACCGGGACAGGGTTAAGTGAGACCCAGTACTTC. This gives the protein CASSTTGTGLSETQYF.